The rows below give T cell receptor beta chains drawn from one sample of a study of T cell changes during pregnancy in multiple sclerosis. The protocol was immunoSEQ multiplex PCR, while the TCRdb copy is restricted to in-frame clones and leaves out a portion. Among more than 95,000 clones listed, 90% to 95% were seen once. The specimen was peripheral blood, collected after pregnancy. These receptors were collected from a female donor with multiple sclerosis, enrolled in a pregnancy study. Both conserved end residues are part of each CDR3. The D gene is left open where the match is weak. Only part of the rows carry a size: once, few, many, or a class if the clone is expanded.

d_call j_call v_call clone_size cdr3_nt cdr3_aa
TRBD2 TRBJ2-5 TRBV9 . TGTGCCAGCAGCAATAGCGGGAGTTCGGTAGAGACCCAGTACTTC CASSNSGSSVETQYF
TRBD1 TRBJ2-3 TRBV14 . TGTGCCAGCAGCCCACAGGGGGCAAGGACAGATACGCAGTATTTT CASSPQGARTDTQYF
TRBD1 TRBJ1-1 TRBV5-6 . TGTGCCAGCAGCCGGACAGGAAGGAACACTGAAGCTTTCTTT CASSRTGRNTEAFF
TRBD2 TRBJ2-7 TRBV5-6 . TGTGCCAGCAGCCTTAGCGGGGGCGATACTACGAGGGAATACTTC CASSLSGGDTTREYF
TRBD1 TRBJ2-7 TRBV7-9 . TGTGCCAGCAGCCCCCGACAGGGATCGACGCCCTACGAGCAGTACTTC CASSPRQGSTPYEQYF
TRBD2 TRBJ2-5 TRBV6-5 . TGTGCCAGCAGTAGAAGGGGAGGGATGACCCAGTACTTC CASSRRGGMTQYF
TRBD2 TRBJ2-1 TRBV7-3 once TGTGCCAGCTCCTCTAGCGGGAGCACCTACAATGAGCAGTTCTTC CASSSSGSTYNEQFF
TRBD1 TRBJ1-2 TRBV2 . TGTGCCAGCAGGGACGGACAGGGGGTAGGCTACACCTTC CASRDGQGVGYTF
. TRBJ2-7 TRBV5-6 once TGTGCCAGCAGCTTGGGCCGGAGCTCCTACGAGCAGTACTTC CASSLGRSSYEQYF
. TRBJ1-2 TRBV25-1 . TGTGCCAGCAGTTCTCGTGGCTACACCTTC CASSSRGYTF
TRBD1 TRBJ1-4 TRBV11-2 once TGTGCCAGCAGCTCCGACCTGAGGGGGCTGGGGGAAAAACTGTTTTTT CASSSDLRGLGEKLFF
TRBD2 TRBJ2-7 TRBV29-1 . TGCAGCGTTGGGTCAGCGGGAGTCTCCGGCGGCGAGCAGTACTTC CSVGSAGVSGGEQYF
. TRBJ1-2 TRBV21-1 . TGTGCCAGCAGCGATCCTGGAATAATCAGGGGGCCGGGGGGCTACACCTTC CASSDPGIIRGPGGYTF